The sequence of this T cell receptor beta chain was determined in a study of Ad26.COV2.S vaccination and SARS-CoV-2 variants. Whole-study context: By the intramuscular route, Ad26.COV2.S was given once, or twice 56 days apart.

The treatment here: over 15 received Ad26.COV2.S at low or high dose, single or two shots; 5 received placebo; per-sample allocation not given. Samples came from day 63 after the first vaccine or placebo injection. This adult donor, from Boston, was 18-55 years old. Vaccination used an Ad26 vector expressing Wuhan-strain SARS-CoV-2 spike. Assay used: immunoSEQ multiplex PCR; TCRdb lists only in-frame clones, some missing. The repertoire holds 440,000 or so clones, with roughly 91% as singletons. CDR1 is LGHNA, CDR2 YNFKEQ, per germline. The CDR3 spans 15 residues. Trimming took 4 bases from V and 5 from J, leaving 18 bases between them.

This clonotype was sampled from a person between 18 and 65 years old who received the Ad26.COV2.S COVID-19 vaccine or a placebo. The rearrangement joins TRBV4-2 to TRBJ2-7, with D possibly being TRBD1 or TRBD2 (5 bases each). The specimen was peripheral blood, collected in a trial of Ad26.COV2.S vaccine versus placebo. The CDR3 DNA sequence: TGTGCCAGCAGCCCCCATAAGGGATTGGGGGACGAGCAGTACTTC. Protein sequence: CASSPHKGLGDEQYF.